These 19 T cell receptor beta chains came from one sample sequenced in a study of cytomegalovirus exposure and HLA in healthy donors (dated by TCRdb to about 2017). Library construction relied on the immunoSEQ multiplex PCR assay. For the multiplex PCR, a mixture combining 60 forward primers for TCR Vbeta segments and 13 reverse primers for TCR Jbeta segments was used. The clones in this table, taken by TCRdb from immuneACCESS, are in-frame only. Not every clone is retained; where verified, under half of the shortfall comes from an unresolved V gene, and the cause of the rest is unknown. This sample gives about 120,000 clones in total; 74% of them show up just once. The ten most abundant clones make up roughly 12% of the sample. Sequencing was done on a sample of PBMCs. Every receptor here comes from a woman between 45 and 60 years old in good health and CMV-seropositive.

Worth noting for this clone: Other DNA sequences within the sample encode an identical CDR3. V usage is TRBV5-1 and J usage is TRBJ2-2; TRBD2 matches 7 bases. Germline CDR1 is SGHRS and CDR2 is YFSETQ. This CDR3 has 15 amino acids. The trim removed 4 bases at V and 0 bases at J, leaving 3 bases unmatched. The CDR3 sequence is CASSGGGANTGELFF. The CDR3 bases are TGCGCCAGCAGCGGGGGGGGAGCGAACACCGGGGAGCTGTTTTTT.

This clone was counted a few times. The chain combines TRBV10-3 with TRBJ2-1; 8 bases fit TRBD2. From germline, CDR1 is ENHRY and CDR2 SYGVKD. The CDR3 loop spans 15 amino acids. J lost 9 bases, V lost 0 bases, and 7 bases had no gene match. The CDR3 is CAISESDGRDGEQFF. The CDR3, as DNA: TGTGCCATCAGTGAGTCCGACGGGAGGGACGGTGAGCAGTTCTTC.

The chain couples TRBV28 to TRBJ1-1; D remains ambiguous. Germline CDR1 MDHEN, CDR2 SYDVKM. The CDR3 covers 12 residues. Trimming cost V 2 bases and J 8 bases, with 9 bases left between them. The CDR3 DNA reads as TGTGCCAGCAGTTTACTAACTAACGAAGCTTTCTTT. It codes for CASSLLTNEAFF.

The chain couples TRBV19 to TRBJ1-2; 10 bases map to TRBD1. The junction had 10 bases not matched to a gene; V was cut back by 4 bases and J by 8 bases. Germline lookup yields CDR1 LNHDA and CDR2 SQIVND (reference sequence). The CDR3 runs 15 residues. The CDR3 coding sequence is TGTGCCAGTAGTAAATCTAGGGACAGGGGTAACGGCTACACCTTC. Translated, it gives CASSKSRDRGNGYTF.

The chain recombines TRBV6-6 with TRBJ2-7, with TRBD1 identical over 9 bases. Germline lookup yields CDR1 MNHNY and CDR2 SVGAGI (reference sequence). V gave up 7 bases and J gave up 2 bases; unmatched junction bases: 6. This CDR3 has 14 amino acids. The CDR3 region is CASKDRGQAYEQYF. The CDR3 DNA is TGTGCCAGCAAGGACAGGGGTCAAGCCTACGAGCAGTACTTC.

The CDR3 here is CASSERTGDNEQFF. The CDR3 region has the DNA TGCGCCAGCAGTGAGAGGACAGGGGACAATGAGCAGTTCTTC. The V call is TRBV10-1, the J call TRBJ2-1; 9 nucleotides align to TRBD1. Germline CDR1 WNHNN, CDR2 SYGVQD (reference sequence). The CDR3 consists of 14 residues. The ends lost 2 bases at V and 5 bases at J; junction bases unmatched: 1.

For this clone: This sample includes further DNA sequences coding for the same CDR3. V usage is TRBV7-2 and J usage is TRBJ1-5; D unclear. Germline CDR1 SGHTA, CDR2 FQGNSA. The germline V and J ends were trimmed by 0 bases and 10 bases, with 13 bases remaining between them. The CDR3 runs to 14 residues. CDR3 bases: TGTGCCAGCAGCTTAGCCCCGGGGAAAGGCCCCCAGCATTTT. Translated: CASSLAPGKGPQHF.

This chain joins TRBV30 and TRBJ1-6; maybe TRBD1 (6 bases). The ends were cut back, 4 bases at V and 5 bases at J, with 6 bases in the middle. This CDR3 is 12 amino acids long. Germline assignment: CDR1 GTSNPN and CDR2 SVGIG (reference sequence). DNA for the CDR3: TGTGCCTGGAACAGGGATAATTCACCCCTCCACTTT. Protein: CAWNRDNSPLHF.

This clone was detected once. This chain links TRBV19 with TRBJ2-5; D not certain. CDR1 and CDR2 (germline): LNHDA, SQIVND (reference sequence). The CDR3 contains 13 residues. V was cut by 7 bases and J by 2 bases, with 11 bases left in between. The chain's CDR3 is CASTNREQETQYF. DNA for the CDR3: TGTGCCAGTACGAACAGAGAACAAGAGACCCAGTACTTC.

V gene TRBV19 combines with J gene TRBJ2-7, with 10 positions matching TRBD1. The CDR3 consists of 14 residues. J lost 2 bases, V lost 5 bases, and 3 bases had no gene match. Germline V gives CDR1 LNHDA, CDR2 SQIVND (reference sequence). CDR3 nucleotide sequence: TGTGCCAGTAGTGGAGGGACAGGGGCCTACGAGCAGTACTTC. Translated: CASSGGTGAYEQYF.

The V call is TRBV4-3, the J call TRBJ2-1, with TRBD1 matching over 8 bases. CDR1 and CDR2 from the germline V gene are LGHNA and YSLEER. J was trimmed by 0 bases and V by 5 bases; bases with no gene match: 12. This CDR3 spans 18 amino acids. The CDR3 is CASSSNLDRGRSYNEQFF. DNA for the CDR3: TGCGCCAGCAGCTCCAACCTCGACAGGGGCCGCTCCTACAATGAGCAGTTCTTC.

Only one count was recorded for this clone. The chain has TRBV5-1 and TRBJ2-5, with 10 bases lining up with TRBD1. Per the germline V gene, CDR1 is SGHRS and CDR2 is YFSETQ. Trimming cost V 0 bases and J 1 base; bases outside gene matches: 3. This CDR3 is 16 amino acids long. In DNA form, the CDR3 reads TGCGCCAGCAGCTTGGAAGGGACAGGGGCCCAAGAGACCCAGTACTTC. Translated: CASSLEGTGAQETQYF.

The J gene is TRBJ2-3, the V gene TRBV27; D is perhaps TRBD1 (6 bases). Germline V gene data show CDR1 as MNHEY and CDR2 as SMNVEV (reference sequence). CDR3 length: 15 residues. V lost 5 bases to trimming and J lost 2 bases, with 14 bases between them. CDR3 in DNA: TGTGCCAGCAGTCTAAACAGGGTTTCCACAGATACGCAGTATTTT. This sequence encodes CASSLNRVSTDTQYF.

V is TRBV6-5 and J is TRBJ1-2; 8 nucleotides line up with TRBD1. There are 13 residues in the CDR3. Unmatched junction bases numbered 7, after V lost 5 bases and J lost 8 bases. Germline V gene data show CDR1 as MNHEY and CDR2 as SVGAGI. The CDR3 protein is CASSPTGVDGYTF. The CDR3 DNA reads TGTGCCAGCAGTCCGACAGGGGTTGACGGCTACACCTTC.

This clone occurred once. V gene TRBV7-9 combines with J gene TRBJ1-4, with D possibly matching TRBD1 (6 bases). The germline V and J ends were trimmed by 10 bases and 7 bases, with 13 bases remaining between them. This CDR3 comprises 12 residues. Germline loops: CDR1 SEHNR, CDR2 FQNEAQ (reference sequence). The CDR3 region is CATVTGSEKLFF. CDR3 DNA sequence: TGTGCCACTGTCACAGGGAGTGAAAAACTGTTTTTT.

This rearrangement joins TRBV4-2 to TRBJ1-5, with D uncertain. The CDR3 runs 13 residues. Trimming shortened V by 0 bases and J by 4 bases, and 4 bases separated the two germline ends. From germline, CDR1 is LGHNA and CDR2 YNFKEQ. CDR3 in DNA: TGTGCCAGCAGCCAAGAGCGAAATCAGCCCCAGCATTTT. Translation: CASSQERNQPQHF.

This clone was observed a few times. V gene TRBV28 combines with J gene TRBJ1-2; perhaps TRBD1 as D (6 bases). Germline CDR1 reads MDHEN; CDR2 reads SYDVKM. Trimming left V 3 bases short and J 5 bases short, with 22 bases between. The CDR3 runs to 17 residues. The CDR3 nucleotides read TGTGCCAGCAGTTTGGGAGGGGGTGTACTCTCTCCTTATGGCTACACCTTC. Amino acids: CASSLGGGVLSPYGYTF.

This clone occurred once. This sequence joins TRBV5-4 and TRBJ2-3; TRBD2 matches at 9 bases. Germline V CDR1 and CDR2: SGHNT, YYREEE (reference sequence). The CDR3 has 14 amino acids. V lost 2 bases, J lost 3 bases, and 1 base stayed unmatched. The CDR3 nucleotides are TGTGCCAGCAGCTTAGGACTAGCGACAGATACGCAGTATTTT. Translated, it gives CASSLGLATDTQYF. The variable domain in full, with the rest retrieved from reference TRBV5-4 and TRBJ2-3, is ETGVTQSPTHLIKTRGQQVTLRCSSQSGHNTVSWYQQALGQGPQFIFQYYREEENGRGNFPPRFSGLQFPNYSSELNVNALELDDSALYLCASSLGLATDTQYFGPGTRLTVL.

This chain uses TRBV7-9 with TRBJ2-3, with TRBD1 matching over 9 bases. V shed 5 bases and J 2 bases; nucleotides not matched to a gene: 5. The CDR3 spans 15 residues. Germline values: CDR1 SEHNR, CDR2 FQNEAQ (reference sequence). CDR3 DNA sequence: TGTGCCAGCAGCCCCGGGACAGGGACCACAGATACGCAGTATTTT. Translated: CASSPGTGTTDTQYF.